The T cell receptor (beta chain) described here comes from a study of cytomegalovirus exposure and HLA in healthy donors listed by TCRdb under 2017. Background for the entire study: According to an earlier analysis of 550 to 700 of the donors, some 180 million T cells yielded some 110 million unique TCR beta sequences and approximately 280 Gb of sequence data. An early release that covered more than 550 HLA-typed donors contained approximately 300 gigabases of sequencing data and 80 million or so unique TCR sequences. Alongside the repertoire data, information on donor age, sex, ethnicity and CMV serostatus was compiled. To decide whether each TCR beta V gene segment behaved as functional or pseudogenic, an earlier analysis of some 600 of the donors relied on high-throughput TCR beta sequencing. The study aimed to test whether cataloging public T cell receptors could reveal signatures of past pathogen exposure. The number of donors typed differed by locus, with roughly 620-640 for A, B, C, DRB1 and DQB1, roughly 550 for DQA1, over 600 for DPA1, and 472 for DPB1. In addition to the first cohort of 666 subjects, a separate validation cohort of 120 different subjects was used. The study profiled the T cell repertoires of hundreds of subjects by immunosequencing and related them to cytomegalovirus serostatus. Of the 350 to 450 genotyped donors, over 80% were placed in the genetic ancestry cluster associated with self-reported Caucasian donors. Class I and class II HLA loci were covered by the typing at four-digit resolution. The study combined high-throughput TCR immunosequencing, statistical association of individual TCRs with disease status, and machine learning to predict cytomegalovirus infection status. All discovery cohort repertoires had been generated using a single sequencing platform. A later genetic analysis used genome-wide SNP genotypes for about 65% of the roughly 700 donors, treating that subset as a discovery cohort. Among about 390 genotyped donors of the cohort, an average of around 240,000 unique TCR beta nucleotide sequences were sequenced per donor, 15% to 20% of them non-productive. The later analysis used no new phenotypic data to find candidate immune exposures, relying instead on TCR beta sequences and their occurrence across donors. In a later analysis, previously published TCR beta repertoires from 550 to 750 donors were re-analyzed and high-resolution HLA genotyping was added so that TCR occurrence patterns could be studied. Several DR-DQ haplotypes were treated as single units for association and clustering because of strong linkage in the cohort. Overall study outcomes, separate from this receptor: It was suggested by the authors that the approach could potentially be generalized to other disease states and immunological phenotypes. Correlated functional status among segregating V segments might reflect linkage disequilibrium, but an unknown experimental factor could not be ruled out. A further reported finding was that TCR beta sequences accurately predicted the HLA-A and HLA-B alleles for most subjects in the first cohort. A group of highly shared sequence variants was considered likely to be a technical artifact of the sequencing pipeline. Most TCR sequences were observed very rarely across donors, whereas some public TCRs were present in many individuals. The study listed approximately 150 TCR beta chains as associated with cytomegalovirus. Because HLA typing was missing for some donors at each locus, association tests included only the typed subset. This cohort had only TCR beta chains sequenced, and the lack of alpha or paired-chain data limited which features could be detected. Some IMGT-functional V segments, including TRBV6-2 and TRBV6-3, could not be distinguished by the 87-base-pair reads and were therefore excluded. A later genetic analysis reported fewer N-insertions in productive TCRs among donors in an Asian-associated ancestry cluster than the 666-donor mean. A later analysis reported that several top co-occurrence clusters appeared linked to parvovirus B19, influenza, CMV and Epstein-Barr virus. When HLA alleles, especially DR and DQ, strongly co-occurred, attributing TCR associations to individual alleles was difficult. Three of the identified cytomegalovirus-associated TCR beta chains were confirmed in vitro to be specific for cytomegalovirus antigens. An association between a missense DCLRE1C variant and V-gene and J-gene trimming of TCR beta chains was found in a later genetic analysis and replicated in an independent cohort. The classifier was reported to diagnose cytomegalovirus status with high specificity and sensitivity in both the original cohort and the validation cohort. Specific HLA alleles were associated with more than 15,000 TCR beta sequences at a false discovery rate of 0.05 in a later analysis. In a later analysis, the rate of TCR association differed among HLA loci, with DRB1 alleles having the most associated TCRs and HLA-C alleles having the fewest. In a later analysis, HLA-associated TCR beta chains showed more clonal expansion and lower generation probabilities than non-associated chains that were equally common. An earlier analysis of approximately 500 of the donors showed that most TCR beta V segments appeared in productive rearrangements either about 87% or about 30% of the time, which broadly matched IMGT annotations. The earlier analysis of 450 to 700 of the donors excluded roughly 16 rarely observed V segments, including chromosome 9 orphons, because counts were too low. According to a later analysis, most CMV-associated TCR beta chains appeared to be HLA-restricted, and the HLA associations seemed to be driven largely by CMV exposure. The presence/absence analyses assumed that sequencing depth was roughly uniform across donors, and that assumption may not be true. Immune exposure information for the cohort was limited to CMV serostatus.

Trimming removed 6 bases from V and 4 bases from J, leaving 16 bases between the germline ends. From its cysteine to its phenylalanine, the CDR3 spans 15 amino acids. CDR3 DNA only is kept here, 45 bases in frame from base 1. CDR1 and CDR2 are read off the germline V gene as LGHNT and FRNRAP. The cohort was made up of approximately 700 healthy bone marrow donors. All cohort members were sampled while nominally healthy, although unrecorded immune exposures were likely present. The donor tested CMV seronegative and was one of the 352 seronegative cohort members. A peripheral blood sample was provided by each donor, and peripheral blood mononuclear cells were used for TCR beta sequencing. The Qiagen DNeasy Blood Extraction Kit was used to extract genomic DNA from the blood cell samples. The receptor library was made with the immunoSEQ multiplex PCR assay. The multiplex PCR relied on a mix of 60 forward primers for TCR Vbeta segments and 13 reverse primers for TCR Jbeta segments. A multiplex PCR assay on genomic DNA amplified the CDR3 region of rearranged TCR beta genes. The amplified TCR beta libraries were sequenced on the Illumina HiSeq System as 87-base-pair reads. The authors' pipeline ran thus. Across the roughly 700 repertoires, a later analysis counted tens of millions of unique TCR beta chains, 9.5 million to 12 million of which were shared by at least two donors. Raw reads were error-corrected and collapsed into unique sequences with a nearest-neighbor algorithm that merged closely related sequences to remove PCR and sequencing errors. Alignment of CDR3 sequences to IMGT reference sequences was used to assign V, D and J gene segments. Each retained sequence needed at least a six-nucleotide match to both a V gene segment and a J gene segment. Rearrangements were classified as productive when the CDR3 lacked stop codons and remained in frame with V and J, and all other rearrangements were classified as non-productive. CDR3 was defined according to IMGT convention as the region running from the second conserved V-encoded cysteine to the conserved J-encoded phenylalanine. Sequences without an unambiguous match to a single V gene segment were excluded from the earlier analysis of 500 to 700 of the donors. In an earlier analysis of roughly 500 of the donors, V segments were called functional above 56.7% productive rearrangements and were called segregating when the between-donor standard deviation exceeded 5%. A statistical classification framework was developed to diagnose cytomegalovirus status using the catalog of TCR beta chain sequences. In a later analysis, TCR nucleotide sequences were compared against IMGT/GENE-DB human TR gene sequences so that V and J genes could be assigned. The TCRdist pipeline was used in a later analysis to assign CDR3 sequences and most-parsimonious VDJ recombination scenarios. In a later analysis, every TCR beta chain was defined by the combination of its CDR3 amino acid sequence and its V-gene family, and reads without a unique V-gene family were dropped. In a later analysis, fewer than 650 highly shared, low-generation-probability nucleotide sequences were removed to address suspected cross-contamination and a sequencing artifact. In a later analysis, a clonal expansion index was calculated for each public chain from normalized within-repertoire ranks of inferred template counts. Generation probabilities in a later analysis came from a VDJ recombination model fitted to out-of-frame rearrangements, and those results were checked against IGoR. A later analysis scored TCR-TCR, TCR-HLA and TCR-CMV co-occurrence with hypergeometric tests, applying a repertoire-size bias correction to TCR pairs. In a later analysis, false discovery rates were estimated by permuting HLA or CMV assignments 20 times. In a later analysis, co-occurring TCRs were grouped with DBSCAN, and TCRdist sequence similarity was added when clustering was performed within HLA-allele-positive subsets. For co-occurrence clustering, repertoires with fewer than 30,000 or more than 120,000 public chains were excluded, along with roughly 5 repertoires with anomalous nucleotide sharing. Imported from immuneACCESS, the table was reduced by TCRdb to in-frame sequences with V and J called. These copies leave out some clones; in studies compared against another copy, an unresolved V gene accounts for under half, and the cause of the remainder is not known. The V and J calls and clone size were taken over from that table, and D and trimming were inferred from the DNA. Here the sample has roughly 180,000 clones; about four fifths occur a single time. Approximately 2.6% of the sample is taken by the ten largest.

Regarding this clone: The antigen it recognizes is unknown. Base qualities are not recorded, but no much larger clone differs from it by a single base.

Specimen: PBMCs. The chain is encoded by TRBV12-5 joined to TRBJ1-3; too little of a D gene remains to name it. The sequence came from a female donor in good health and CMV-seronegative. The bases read TGTGCTAGTGGAAAAACGGGGTCTGCGGGAAACACCATATATTTT. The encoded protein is CASGKTGSAGNTIYF.